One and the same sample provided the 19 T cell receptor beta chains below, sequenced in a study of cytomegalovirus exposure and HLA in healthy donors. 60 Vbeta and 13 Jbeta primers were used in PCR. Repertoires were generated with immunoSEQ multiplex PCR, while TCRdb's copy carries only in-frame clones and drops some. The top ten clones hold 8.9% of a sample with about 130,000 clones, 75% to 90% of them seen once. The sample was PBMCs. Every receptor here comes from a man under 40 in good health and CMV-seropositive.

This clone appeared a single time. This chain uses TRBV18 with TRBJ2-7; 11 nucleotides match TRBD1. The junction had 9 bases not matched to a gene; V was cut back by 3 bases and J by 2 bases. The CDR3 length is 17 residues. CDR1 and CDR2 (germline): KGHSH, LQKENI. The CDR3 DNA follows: TGTGCCAGCTCACCCCTCGATCCGGGACAGGGGGCCTACGAGCAGTACTTC. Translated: CASSPLDPGQGAYEQYF.

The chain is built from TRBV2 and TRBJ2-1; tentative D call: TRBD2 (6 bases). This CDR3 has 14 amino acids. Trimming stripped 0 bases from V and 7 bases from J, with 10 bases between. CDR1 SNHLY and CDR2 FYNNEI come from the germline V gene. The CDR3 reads CASSEASLANEQFF. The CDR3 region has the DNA TGTGCCAGCAGTGAAGCTTCACTAGCAAATGAGCAGTTCTTC. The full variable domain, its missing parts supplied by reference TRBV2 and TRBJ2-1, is EPEVTQTPSHQVTQMGQEVILRCVPISNHLYFYWYRQILGQKVEFLVSFYNNEISEKSEIFDDQFSVERPDGSNFTLKIRSTKLEDSAMYFCASSEASLANEQFFGPGTRLTVL.

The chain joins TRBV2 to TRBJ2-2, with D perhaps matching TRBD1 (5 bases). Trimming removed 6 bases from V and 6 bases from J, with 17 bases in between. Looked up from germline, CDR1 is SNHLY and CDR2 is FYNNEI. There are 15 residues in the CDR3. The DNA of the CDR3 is TGTGCCAGCAGAGGGGCAGGGCAAGATGCCGGGGAGCTGTTTTTT. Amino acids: CASRGAGQDAGELFF.

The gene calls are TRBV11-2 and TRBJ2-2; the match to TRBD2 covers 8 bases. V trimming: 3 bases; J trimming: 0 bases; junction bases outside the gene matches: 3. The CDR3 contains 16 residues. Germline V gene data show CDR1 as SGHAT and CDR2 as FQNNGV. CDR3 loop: CASSFRGGANTGELFF. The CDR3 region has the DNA TGTGCCAGCAGCTTCCGGGGGGGGGCGAACACCGGGGAGCTGTTTTTT.

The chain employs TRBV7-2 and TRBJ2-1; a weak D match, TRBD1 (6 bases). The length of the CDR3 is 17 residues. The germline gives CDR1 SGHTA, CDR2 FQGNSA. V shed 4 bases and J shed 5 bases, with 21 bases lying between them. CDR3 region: CASSSPSRGRLDNEQFF. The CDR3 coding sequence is TGTGCCAGCAGCTCACCTAGCAGGGGACGTCTAGACAATGAGCAGTTCTTC.

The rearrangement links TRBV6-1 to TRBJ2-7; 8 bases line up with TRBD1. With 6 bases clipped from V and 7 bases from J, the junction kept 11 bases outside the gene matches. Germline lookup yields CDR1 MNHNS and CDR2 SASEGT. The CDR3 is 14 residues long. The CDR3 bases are TGTGCCAGCAGGTCTGACAGGGGCAGGGGGGAGCAGTACTTC. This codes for CASRSDRGRGEQYF.

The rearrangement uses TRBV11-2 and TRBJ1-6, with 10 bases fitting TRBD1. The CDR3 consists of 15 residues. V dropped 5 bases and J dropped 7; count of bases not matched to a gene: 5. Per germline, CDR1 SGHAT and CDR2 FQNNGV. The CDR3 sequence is CASSKMGQGNSPLHF. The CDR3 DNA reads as TGTGCCAGCAGCAAAATGGGACAGGGGAATTCACCCCTCCACTTT.

The CDR3 coding sequence is TGCGCCAGCAGCCAAGGGCTTGGCGGGGGGGCCACCGGGGAGCTGTTTTTT. Its protein product is CASSQGLGGGATGELFF. The chain links TRBV4-1 to TRBJ2-2; 9 nucleotides agree with TRBD2. This CDR3 has 17 amino acids. Trimming took 1 base from V and 4 from J; bases not matched to a gene: 7. Looked up from germline, CDR1 is MGHRA and CDR2 is YSYEKL.

The CDR3 spells CASREGLEAFF. Here the CDR3 DNA reads TGTGCCAGCAGGGAAGGACTTGAAGCTTTCTTT. J is TRBJ1-1 and V is TRBV6-4; D is uncertain. The V and J ends lost 6 bases and 7 bases respectively, with 9 bases between them. From germline, CDR1 is MRHNA and CDR2 SNTAGT. The CDR3 contains 11 residues.

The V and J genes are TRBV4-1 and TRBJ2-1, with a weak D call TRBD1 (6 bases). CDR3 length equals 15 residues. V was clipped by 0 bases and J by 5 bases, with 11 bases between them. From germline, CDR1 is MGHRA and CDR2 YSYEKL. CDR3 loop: CASSQDRGGNNEQFF. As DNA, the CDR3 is TGCGCCAGCAGCCAAGATCGAGGGGGAAACAATGAGCAGTTCTTC.

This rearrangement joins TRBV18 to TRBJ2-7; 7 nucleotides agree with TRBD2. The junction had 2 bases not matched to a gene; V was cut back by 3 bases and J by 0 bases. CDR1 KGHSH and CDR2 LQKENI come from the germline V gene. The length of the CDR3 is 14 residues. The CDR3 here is CASSPSGGSYEQYF. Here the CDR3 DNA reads TGTGCCAGCTCACCGTCGGGGGGCTCCTACGAGCAGTACTTC.

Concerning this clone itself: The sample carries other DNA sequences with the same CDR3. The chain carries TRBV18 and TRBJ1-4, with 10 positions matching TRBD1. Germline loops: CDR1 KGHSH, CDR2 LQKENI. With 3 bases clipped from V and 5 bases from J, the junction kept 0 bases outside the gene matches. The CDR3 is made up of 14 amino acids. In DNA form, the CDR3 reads TGTGCCAGCTCACCGGGACAGGGGAATGAAAAACTGTTTTTT. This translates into CASSPGQGNEKLFF.

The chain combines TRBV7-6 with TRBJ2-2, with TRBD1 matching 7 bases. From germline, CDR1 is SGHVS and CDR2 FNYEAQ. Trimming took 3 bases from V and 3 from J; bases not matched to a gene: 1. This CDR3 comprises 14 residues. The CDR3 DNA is TGTGCCAGCAGCTTGGGACAGCACACCGGGGAGCTGTTTTTT. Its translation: CASSLGQHTGELFF.

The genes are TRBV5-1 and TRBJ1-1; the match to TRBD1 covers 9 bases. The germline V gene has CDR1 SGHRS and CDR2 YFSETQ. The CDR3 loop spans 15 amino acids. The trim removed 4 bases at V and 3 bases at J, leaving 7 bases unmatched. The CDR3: CASSPRDRADTEAFF. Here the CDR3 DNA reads TGCGCCAGCAGCCCGAGGGACAGGGCGGACACTGAAGCTTTCTTT.

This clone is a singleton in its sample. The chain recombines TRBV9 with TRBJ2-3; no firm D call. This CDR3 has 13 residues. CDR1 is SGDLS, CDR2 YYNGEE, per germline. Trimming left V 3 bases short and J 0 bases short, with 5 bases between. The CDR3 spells CASSDFSTDTQYF. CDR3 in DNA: TGTGCCAGCAGCGACTTCAGCACAGATACGCAGTATTTT.

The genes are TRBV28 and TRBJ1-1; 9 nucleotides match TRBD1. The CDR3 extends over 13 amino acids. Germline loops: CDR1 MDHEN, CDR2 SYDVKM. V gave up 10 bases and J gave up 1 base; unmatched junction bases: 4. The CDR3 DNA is TGTGCCATCGACAGGGGGAGGAACACTGAAGCTTTCTTT. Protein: CAIDRGRNTEAFF.

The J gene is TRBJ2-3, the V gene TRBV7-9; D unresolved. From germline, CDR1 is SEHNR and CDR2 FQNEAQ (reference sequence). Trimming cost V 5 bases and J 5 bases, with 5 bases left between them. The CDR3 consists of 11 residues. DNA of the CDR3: TGTGCCAGCAGCCCCCTAGATACGCAGTATTTT. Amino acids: CASSPLDTQYF.

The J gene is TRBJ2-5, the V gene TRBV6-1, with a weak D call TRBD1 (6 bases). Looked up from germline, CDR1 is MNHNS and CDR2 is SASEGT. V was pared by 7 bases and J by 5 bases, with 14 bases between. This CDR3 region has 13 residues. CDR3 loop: CASKAGVVETQYF. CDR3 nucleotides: TGTGCCAGCAAGGCAGGGGTCGTGGAGACCCAGTACTTC.

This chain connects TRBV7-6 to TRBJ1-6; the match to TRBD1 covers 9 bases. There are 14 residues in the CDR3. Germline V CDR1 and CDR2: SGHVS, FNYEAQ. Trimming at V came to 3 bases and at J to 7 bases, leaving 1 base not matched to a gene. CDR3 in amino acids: CASSLDRGNSPLHF. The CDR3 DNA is TGTGCCAGCAGCTTGGACAGGGGCAATTCACCCCTCCACTTT.